This is a list of T cell receptor beta chains from one sample in a study of blood T cell repertoires in COVID-19. Sequencing used immunoSEQ multiplex PCR; TCRdb keeps in-frame clones, though not all of them. The sample lists about 150,000 clones, approximately 88% occurring once. Sequencing input: peripheral blood. The receptors derive from a man between 60 and 70 years old with active or convalescent COVID-19. The CDR3 runs from the conserved cysteine through the conserved F or W. D genes are given only for firm matches. Clone size, where shown, is once, few, many, or a class for clones that have expanded.

d_gene: -; j_gene: TRBJ1-2; abundance: -; len: 13; v_gene: TRBV6-5; CDR3nt: TGTGCCAGCAGCCCCAGCCGGGACTATGGCTACACCTTC; CDR3aa: CASSPSRDYGYTF
d_gene: -; j_gene: TRBJ1-5; abundance: -; len: 15; v_gene: TRBV4-2; CDR3nt: TGTGCCAGCAGCCAAGACTTTATGCCGGATCAGCCCCAGCATTTT; CDR3aa: CASSQDFMPDQPQHF
d_gene: -; j_gene: TRBJ2-3; abundance: -; len: 14; v_gene: TRBV5-1; CDR3nt: TGCGCCAGCACCCTCGTATCTAGCACAGATACGCAGTATTTT; CDR3aa: CASTLVSSTDTQYF
d_gene: TRBD2; j_gene: TRBJ2-7; abundance: -; len: 17; v_gene: TRBV28; CDR3nt: TGTGCCAGCAGTTTGTTCGCGGCTAGCGGGAACTCCTACGAGCAGTACTTC; CDR3aa: CASSLFAASGNSYEQYF
d_gene: TRBD1; j_gene: TRBJ1-6; abundance: -; len: 14; v_gene: TRBV3-1/TRBV3-2; CDR3nt: TGTGCCAGCAGCCCGGGACAGGGGGTTTCACCCCTCCACTTT; CDR3aa: CASSPGQGVSPLHF
d_gene: -; j_gene: TRBJ2-3; abundance: -; len: 16; v_gene: TRBV4-1; CDR3nt: TGCGCCAGCAGCAGCCCGCCGATCGCTAGCACAGATACGCAGTATTTT; CDR3aa: CASSSPPIASTDTQYF
d_gene: TRBD2; j_gene: TRBJ2-1; abundance: few; len: 18; v_gene: TRBV28; CDR3nt: TGTGCCAGCAGTTTCCCCTCGGGTAGCGGGAGGGCCATCGATGAGCAGTTCTTC; CDR3aa: CASSFPSGSGRAIDEQFF
d_gene: -; j_gene: TRBJ2-7; abundance: -; len: 20; v_gene: TRBV21-1; CDR3nt: TGTGCCAGCAGCACCAACCGAGACGCAGGACTAGCGGGAGGGCCAAACGAGCAGTACTTC; CDR3aa: CASSTNRDAGLAGGPNEQYF
d_gene: -; j_gene: TRBJ1-2; abundance: -; len: 12; v_gene: TRBV28; CDR3nt: TGTGCCAGCAGAATCCGTAACTATGGCTACACCTTC; CDR3aa: CASRIRNYGYTF
d_gene: TRBD1; j_gene: TRBJ2-7; abundance: -; len: 14; v_gene: TRBV5-1; CDR3nt: TGCGCCAGCGGGCCGGACAGGCGCTCCTACGAGCAGTACTTC; CDR3aa: CASGPDRRSYEQYF
d_gene: -; j_gene: TRBJ1-4; abundance: -; len: 15; v_gene: TRBV19; CDR3nt: TGTGCCAGTAGTGTTGCGGGACCGCGTAATGAAAAACTGTTTTTT; CDR3aa: CASSVAGPRNEKLFF
d_gene: -; j_gene: TRBJ2-2; abundance: few; len: 16; v_gene: TRBV19; CDR3nt: TGTGCCAGTAGTCCGCCCGGGACACGAAACACCGGGGAGCTGTTTTTT; CDR3aa: CASSPPGTRNTGELFF
d_gene: -; j_gene: TRBJ2-7; abundance: -; len: 12; v_gene: TRBV6-5; CDR3nt: TGTGCCAGCAGTACAGGTGTCTACGAGCAGTACTTC; CDR3aa: CASSTGVYEQYF
d_gene: -; j_gene: TRBJ1-3; abundance: -; len: 15; v_gene: TRBV28; CDR3nt: TGTGCCAGCAGCCTGGGTCGAAGGGGAGGAAACACCATATATTTT; CDR3aa: CASSLGRRGGNTIYF
d_gene: -; j_gene: TRBJ2-2; abundance: few; len: 15; v_gene: TRBV5-1; CDR3nt: TGCGCCAGCAGCTCTGGGGAGTTGAACACCGGGGAGCTGTTTTTT; CDR3aa: CASSSGELNTGELFF
d_gene: TRBD2; j_gene: TRBJ2-5; abundance: -; len: 16; v_gene: TRBV11-2; CDR3nt: TGTGCCAGCTATAACTCCATGGGGGGGGTCCGGGAGACCCAGTACTTC; CDR3aa: CASYNSMGGVRETQYF
d_gene: TRBD1; j_gene: TRBJ1-2; abundance: -; len: 13; v_gene: TRBV11-1; CDR3nt: TGTGCCAGCAGCCCACAGGGGTTTAATGGCTACACCTTC; CDR3aa: CASSPQGFNGYTF
d_gene: TRBD2; j_gene: TRBJ2-2; abundance: -; len: 18; v_gene: TRBV4-1; CDR3nt: TGCGCCAGCAGCCAAGTGGGACTAGCGGGTCCTAACACCGGGGAGCTGTTTTTT; CDR3aa: CASSQVGLAGPNTGELFF
d_gene: TRBD1; j_gene: TRBJ2-1; abundance: -; len: 18; v_gene: TRBV19; CDR3nt: TGTGCCAGTAGTATAGATAGTAGGGGACAGGGCTACTACAATGAGCAGTTCTTC; CDR3aa: CASSIDSRGQGYYNEQFF
d_gene: -; j_gene: TRBJ2-7; abundance: -; len: 11; v_gene: TRBV5-8; CDR3nt: TGTGCCAGCAGCTTTCAGGGTGTCCCGTACTTC; CDR3aa: CASSFQGVPYF
d_gene: TRBD2; j_gene: TRBJ2-6; abundance: -; len: 17; v_gene: TRBV10-2; CDR3nt: TGCGCCAGCAGTCCCGGGACTAGCGGAACTGGGGCCAACGTCCTGACTTTC; CDR3aa: CASSPGTSGTGANVLTF
d_gene: -; j_gene: TRBJ1-6; abundance: -; len: 13; v_gene: TRBV19; CDR3nt: TGTGCCAGTAGTAGCGCCTATAATTCACCCCTCCACTTT; CDR3aa: CASSSAYNSPLHF
d_gene: -; j_gene: TRBJ1-2; abundance: -; len: 12; v_gene: TRBV6-5; CDR3nt: TGTGCCAGCGGGGGGTTCCGGTATGGCTACACCTTC; CDR3aa: CASGGFRYGYTF
d_gene: TRBD1; j_gene: TRBJ2-7; abundance: -; len: 15; v_gene: TRBV14; CDR3nt: TGTGCCAGCAGCCAACCGGGACAGGGACATTACGAGCAGTACTTC; CDR3aa: CASSQPGQGHYEQYF
d_gene: -; j_gene: TRBJ1-5; abundance: -; len: 14; v_gene: TRBV6-5; CDR3nt: TGTGCCAGCAGATCCGGACAGCCGAATCAGCCCCAGCATTTT; CDR3aa: CASRSGQPNQPQHF
d_gene: TRBD2; j_gene: TRBJ2-2; abundance: -; len: 18; v_gene: TRBV18; CDR3nt: TGTGCCAGCTCACGACGAGGGACACCCGGACTAGCCACCGGGGAGCTGTTTTTT; CDR3aa: CASSRRGTPGLATGELFF